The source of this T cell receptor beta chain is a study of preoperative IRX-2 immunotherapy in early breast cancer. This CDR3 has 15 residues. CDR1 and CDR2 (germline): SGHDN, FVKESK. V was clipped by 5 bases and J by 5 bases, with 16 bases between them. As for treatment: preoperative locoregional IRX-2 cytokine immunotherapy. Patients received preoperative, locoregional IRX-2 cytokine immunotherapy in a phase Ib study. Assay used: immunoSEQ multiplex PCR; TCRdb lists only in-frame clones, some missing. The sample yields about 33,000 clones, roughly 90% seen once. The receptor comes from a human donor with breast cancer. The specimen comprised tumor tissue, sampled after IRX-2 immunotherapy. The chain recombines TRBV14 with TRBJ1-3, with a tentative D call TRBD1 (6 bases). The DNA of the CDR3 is TGTGCCAGCAGCGAAATGGGGGCAGGGAGAAACACCATATATTTT. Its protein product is CASSEMGAGRNTIYF.